This T cell receptor beta chain comes out of a study of cytomegalovirus exposure and HLA in healthy donors. As for the study in general: Genetic ancestry analysis placed around four fifths of the 300 to 500 donors that were genotyped in the Caucasian-associated cluster. Study findings and constraints: In a later analysis, TCR beta V- and J-gene trimming showed a link to a missense DCLRE1C variant.

Germline V gene sequence: CDR1 SGHNT, CDR2 YENEEA. The CDR3 is 16 amino acids. Trimming took off 5 bases at V and 2 bases at J, with 13 bases between the two ends. In the PCR, 60 Vbeta and 13 Jbeta primers were used. Libraries were prepared by immunoSEQ multiplex PCR; TCRdb keeps only in-frame clonotypes and omits some of them. This table has roughly 67,000 clones, approximately 80% appearing once. This clone was observed a single time. Its specificity is not known. This clonotype was obtained from a woman in her twenties or thirties in good health and CMV-seronegative. This chain uses TRBV11-3 with TRBJ2-6; D perhaps matches TRBD1 (6 bases). The source material was PBMCs. In DNA form, the CDR3 reads TGTGCCAGCAGCGCACTTCGACAGGCTGGGGCCAACGTCCTGACTTTC. Amino acid sequence: CASSALRQAGANVLTF.